The T cell receptor (beta chain) described here comes from a study of human T cells and chemical hapten exposure. Whole-study findings and limits: Donors were affected by alopecia, so their immune reaction might vary from that of healthy individuals. Compared to controls, expanded TCRs made significantly more large clusters of similar CDR3s. After DPC sensitization, TCRs above 1 in 1000 frequency showed no change.

Time point indicated: pre-sensitization, week 0. Treatment here: therapeutic diphenylcyclopropenone sensitization with weekly scalp DPC. People who gave samples had alopecia, were 18 to 70 years old, and were suitable for DPC. Ten or more counts support this clonotype. As yet, its antigen is unknown. TCRdb used MiXCR to reprocess the RACE reads, holding one entry per CDR3 protein. The profile covers around 60,000 distinct CDR3 sequences, with 6.5% to 8.5% appearing a single time and about 1.5% taken by the ten largest. With 4 bases removed from V and 6 bases from J, the gap between germline ends came to 14 bases. Per the germline V gene, CDR1 is LGHDT and CDR2 is YNNKEL (reference sequence). The CDR3 covers 14 residues.

V is TRBV3-1 and J is TRBJ2-3; D gene unclear. The specimen was whole blood, collected in connection with sensitization to the hapten diphenylcyclopropenone (DPC). The receptor was derived from a woman in her thirties with alopecia areata. Some clones in this sample may be carry-over from other donors' samples. The CDR3 region is CASSPLTPPDTQYF. In DNA, the CDR3 is TGTGCCAGCAGCCCCCTGACTCCTCCTGATACGCAGTATTTT.